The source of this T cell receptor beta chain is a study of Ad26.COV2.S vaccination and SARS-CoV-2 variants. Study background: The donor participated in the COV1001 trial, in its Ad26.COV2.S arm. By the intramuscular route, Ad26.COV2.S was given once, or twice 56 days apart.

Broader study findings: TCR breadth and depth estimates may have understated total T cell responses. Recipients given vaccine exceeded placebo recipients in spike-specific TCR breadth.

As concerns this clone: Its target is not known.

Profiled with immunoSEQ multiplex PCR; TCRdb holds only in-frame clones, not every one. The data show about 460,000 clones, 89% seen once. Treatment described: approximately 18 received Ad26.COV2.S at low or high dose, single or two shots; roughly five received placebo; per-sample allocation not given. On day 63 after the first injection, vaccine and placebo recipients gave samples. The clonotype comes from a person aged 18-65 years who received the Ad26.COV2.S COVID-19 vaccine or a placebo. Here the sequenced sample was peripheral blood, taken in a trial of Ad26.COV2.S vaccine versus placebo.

CDR3 bases: TGTGCCAGCAGCTCCCAGGGAGGAACGAACACCGGGGAGCTGTTTTTT. It specifies CASSSQGGTNTGELFF. The chain couples TRBV7-2 to TRBJ2-2; a weak D match, TRBD2 (6 bases). Germline assignment: CDR1 SGHTA and CDR2 FQGNSA. This CDR3 comprises 16 residues. Trimming stripped 4 bases from V and 0 bases from J, with 12 bases between.